This section outlines one T cell receptor beta chain sequence together with its context. The record originates from a study of blood T cell repertoires in COVID-19. Turning to the study itself: PBMCs, B-cell-depleted T cells, or T cells were the source of the cDNA or gDNA that made up the material.

Original data processing: Scientists estimated how many nucleated cells there were by amplifying reference gene primers. TCRdb's copy holds only in-frame clones and misses some; the assay was immunoSEQ multiplex PCR. The DNA gave D and trimming, while V, J and clone size come from that table. The sample records about 340,000 clones, around 83% being singletons. Trimming shortened V by 5 bases and J by 4 bases, and 10 bases separated the two germline ends. The CDR3 sequence is 13 residues long. The germline V gene encodes CDR1 LNHDA and CDR2 SQIVND (reference sequence). Sequenced sample: peripheral blood. The sequence derives from a man aged 25 to 45 with active or convalescent COVID-19. This chain connects TRBV19 to TRBJ2-3, with D possibly being TRBD1 (5 bases). This CDR3 reads CASSFARADTQYF. CDR3 sequence (DNA): TGTGCCAGTAGTTTTGCCAGGGCAGATACGCAGTATTTT. The complete variable domain, with remaining parts taken from reference TRBV19 and TRBJ2-3, reads DGGITQSPKYLFRKEGQNVTLSCEQNLNHDAMYWYRQDPGQGLRLIYYSQIVNDFQKGDIAEGYSVSREKKESFPLTVTSAQKNPTAFYLCASSFARADTQYFGPGTRLTVL.